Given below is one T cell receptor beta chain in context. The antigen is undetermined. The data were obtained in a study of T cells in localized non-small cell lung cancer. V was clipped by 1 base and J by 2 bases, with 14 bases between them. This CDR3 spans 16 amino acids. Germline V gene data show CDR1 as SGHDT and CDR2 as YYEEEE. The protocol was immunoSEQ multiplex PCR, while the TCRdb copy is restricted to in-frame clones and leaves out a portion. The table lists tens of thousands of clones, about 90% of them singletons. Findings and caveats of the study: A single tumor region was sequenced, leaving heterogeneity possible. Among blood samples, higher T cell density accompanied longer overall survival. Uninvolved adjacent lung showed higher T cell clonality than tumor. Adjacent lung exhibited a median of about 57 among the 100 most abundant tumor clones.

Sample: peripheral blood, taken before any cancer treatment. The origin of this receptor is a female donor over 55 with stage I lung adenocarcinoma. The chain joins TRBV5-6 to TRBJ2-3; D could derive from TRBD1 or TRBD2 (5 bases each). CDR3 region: CASSLTGTLPTDTQYF. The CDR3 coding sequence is TGTGCCAGCAGCTTGACGGGGACGCTCCCCACAGATACGCAGTATTTT.